The source of this TCR beta chain is a study of T cell repertoires in cytomegalovirus infection. At the level of the study: Through public TCR beta signatures, both CMV infection and matching HLA type were indicated. Findings and caveats of the study: Clonotypes of TCR beta that were HLA-C-restricted and CMV-specific dominated the ex vivo response.

MiXCR, run by TCRdb on the reads, gives a single entry per CDR3 protein. The sample records around 260,000 distinct CDR3 sequences, 20% to 30% being singletons. A few counts support this clonotype. Its antigen is as yet unknown. This clonotype was sampled from a human donor in good health (CMV status not recorded). Some clones in this sample may be carry-over from other donors' samples. Source material: PBMCs.

CDR3 bases: TGTGCCAGCAGATGGAGTCGGGGGGAGGGCCCCTACGAGCAGTACTTC. Residues: CASRWSRGEGPYEQYF. This chain connects TRBV11-2 to TRBJ2-7, with TRBD2 matching over 7 bases. Germline CDR1 is SGHAT and CDR2 is FQNNGV. The CDR3 covers 16 residues. V shed 6 bases and J 2 bases; nucleotides not matched to a gene: 13.